What follows describes a single T cell receptor (beta chain). As originally analysed: The assay estimated nucleated cells by amplifying reference gene primers. The assay was immunoSEQ multiplex PCR, and TCRdb's table has in-frame clones only and misses some. V and J calls and clone size are given by that table; D and trimming were obtained from the DNA. The table shows 150,000 to 200,000 clones, with 86% occurring only once. These data are taken from a study of blood T cell repertoires in COVID-19. Trimming took off 8 bases at V and 5 bases at J, with 21 bases between the two ends. CDR3 length: 14 residues. Germline V gene data show CDR1 as SQVTM and CDR2 as ANQGSEA.

The gene calls are TRBV29-1 and TRBJ1-2; no clear D. Source material: peripheral blood. This receptor was obtained from an elderly woman in a cohort sampled during active or convalescent COVID-19. CDR3 protein: CSPNCPGRKYGYTF. CDR3 in DNA: TGCAGCCCTAATTGTCCCGGGAGGAAGTATGGCTACACCTTC.